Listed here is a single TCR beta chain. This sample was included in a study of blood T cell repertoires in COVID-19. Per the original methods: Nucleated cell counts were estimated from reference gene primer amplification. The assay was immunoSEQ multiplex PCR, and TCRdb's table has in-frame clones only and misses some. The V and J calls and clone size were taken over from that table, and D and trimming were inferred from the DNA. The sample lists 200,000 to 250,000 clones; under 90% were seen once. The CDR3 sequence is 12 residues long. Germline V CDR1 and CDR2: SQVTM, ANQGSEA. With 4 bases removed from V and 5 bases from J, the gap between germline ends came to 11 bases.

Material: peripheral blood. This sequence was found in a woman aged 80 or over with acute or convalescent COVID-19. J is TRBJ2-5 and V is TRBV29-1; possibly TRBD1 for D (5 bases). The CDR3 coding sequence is TGCAGCGTTGTAGGGGCGGTGGAGACCCAGTACTTC. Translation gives CSVVGAVETQYF. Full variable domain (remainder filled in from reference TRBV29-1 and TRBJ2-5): SAVISQKPSRDICQRGTSLTIQCQVDSQVTMMFWYRQQPGQSLTLIATANQGSEATYESGFVIDKFPISRPNLTFSTLTVSNMSPEDSSIYLCSVVGAVETQYFGPGTRLLVL.